This T cell receptor beta chain originates from a study of blood T cell repertoires in COVID-19. Study summary: Both acute and convalescent COVID-19 samples were obtained from the United States, Italy and Spain. Nucleic acid was either cDNA or gDNA, and it came from T cells, B-cell-depleted T cells, or PBMCs.

The V gene lost 6 bases and the J gene lost 0 bases, with 12 bases spanning the gap. Germline V gives CDR1 SNHLY, CDR2 FYNNEI. The CDR3 loop spans 15 amino acids. Per the study methods: Amplification of reference gene primers provided the estimated nucleated cell counts. Data came from immunoSEQ multiplex PCR; TCRdb stores just in-frame clones and leaves some out. The D gene and trimming were derived from the DNA, and the V and J assignments and clone size from that table. The sample holds 130,000 to 150,000 clones, about nine tenths seen once. This chain uses TRBV2 with TRBJ2-1; D remains unclear. The sequenced sample was peripheral blood. The receptor comes from a man aged 50 or older who had recovered from COVID-19. CDR3 amino acids: CASRPLVSSYNEQFF. The CDR3 DNA follows: TGTGCCAGCAGACCCCTAGTGAGCTCCTACAATGAGCAGTTCTTC.